The clone carrying this TCR beta chain was observed once. Its matching antigen is unknown. The data stem from a study of response to subunit inactivated influenza vaccine. General study findings and limits: T cells newly recruited by each seasonal influenza vaccination are few, the authors suggested.

Each CDR3 protein is one row after TCRdb ran MiXCR on the RT-PCR reads. Among 300,000 to 350,000 distinct CDR3 sequences listed, roughly 22% were seen once. CDR1 is SGHRS and CDR2 is YFSETQ in the germline V gene. The CDR3 loop spans 15 amino acids. V lost 3 bases, J lost 4 bases, and 5 bases stayed unmatched. The TCR sequence derives from a man aged 50 to 69 who received an inactivated influenza vaccine. V usage is TRBV5-1 and J usage is TRBJ2-5, with 11 positions matching TRBD1. The sample in question was PBMCs from blood, obtained less than 22 months after vaccination. The CDR3 sequence: CASSSGQGVSETQYF. Here the CDR3 DNA reads TGCGCCAGCAGCTCGGGACAGGGGGTCTCAGAGACCCAGTACTTC. The whole variable domain, remainder taken from reference TRBV5-1 and TRBJ2-5, is KAGVTQTPRYLIKTRGQQVTLSCSPISGHRSVSWYQQTPGQGLQFLFEYFSETQRNKGNFPGRFSGRQFSNSRSEMNVSTLELGDSALYLCASSSGQGVSETQYFGPGTRLLVL.